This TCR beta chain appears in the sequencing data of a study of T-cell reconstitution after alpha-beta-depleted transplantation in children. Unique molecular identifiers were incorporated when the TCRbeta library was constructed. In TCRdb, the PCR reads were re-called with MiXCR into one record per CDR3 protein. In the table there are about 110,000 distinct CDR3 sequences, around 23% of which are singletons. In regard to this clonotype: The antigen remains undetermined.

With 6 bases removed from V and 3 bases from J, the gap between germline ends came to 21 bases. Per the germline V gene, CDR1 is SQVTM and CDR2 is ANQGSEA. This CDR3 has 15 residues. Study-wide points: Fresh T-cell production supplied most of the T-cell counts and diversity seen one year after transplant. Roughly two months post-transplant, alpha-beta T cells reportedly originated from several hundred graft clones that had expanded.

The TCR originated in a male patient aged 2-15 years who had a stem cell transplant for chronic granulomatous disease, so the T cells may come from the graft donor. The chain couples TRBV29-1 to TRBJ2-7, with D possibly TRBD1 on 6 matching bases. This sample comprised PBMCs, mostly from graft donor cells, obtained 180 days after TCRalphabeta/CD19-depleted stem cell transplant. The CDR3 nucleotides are TGCAGCGTGGAAACGGGACAAAGGTCTAGCTACGAGCAGTACTTC. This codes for CSVETGQRSSYEQYF.